What follows is one TCR beta chain and its context. The target antigen is unknown. These data belong to a study of T cell repertoires in cytomegalovirus infection. Across the study: Indications of both CMV infection and matching HLA type were provided by public TCR beta signatures. Points from the study as a whole: People with CMV and the relevant HLA were identified by cumulative public TCR beta family frequency. Dominant in the ex vivo response were TCR beta clonotypes restricted by HLA-C and specific for CMV.

TCRdb processed the reads anew with MiXCR; each CDR3 protein has one entry. This table has about 600,000 distinct CDR3 sequences, 20% to 30% appearing once. Germline V gives CDR1 MNHEY, CDR2 SMNVEV (reference sequence). This CDR3 contains 16 residues. V lost 2 bases and J lost 4; bases outside the gene matches: 8. The chain employs TRBV27 and TRBJ2-3, with TRBD2 matching 8 bases. The specimen was CD8+ T cells from PBMCs. This receptor was identified in a human donor in good health (CMV status not recorded). Some clones in this sample may be carry-over from other donors' samples. The CDR3 nucleotides are TGTGCCAGCAGTTTAAACGGGGGGGGGCCCGCAGATACGCAGTATTTT. This sequence encodes CASSLNGGGPADTQYF.